This TCR beta chain emerged from a study of blood T cell repertoires in COVID-19. Study details: Sites in the United States, Italy and Spain provided acute and convalescent COVID-19 samples.

Per the original methods: The assay estimated nucleated cells by amplifying reference gene primers. TCRdb's table, derived via immunoSEQ multiplex PCR, lists solely in-frame clones and lacks some. V and J calls and clone size follow that table, whereas D and trimming were derived from the DNA. The top ten clones hold 30% to 45% of a sample with about 120,000 clones, over 60% of them seen once. There are a few counts of this clone. The V gene's germline CDR1 is SGDLS and CDR2 YYNGEE. Trimming cost V 0 bases and J 0 bases, with 9 bases left between them. The CDR3 runs 15 residues. The sequencing sample was made of peripheral blood. This chain uses TRBV9 with TRBJ2-5; D uncertain. This receptor was obtained from a man in his forties with active or convalescent COVID-19. The chain's CDR3 is CASSVAAAYQETQYF. CDR3 sequence (DNA): TGTGCCAGCAGCGTAGCGGCGGCGTACCAAGAGACCCAGTACTTC.